This TCR beta chain appears in the sequencing data of a study of blood T cell repertoires in COVID-19. V dropped 6 bases and J dropped 11 bases, with 16 bases sitting between them. This CDR3 contains 12 residues. The data were produced by immunoSEQ multiplex PCR, yet TCRdb's version contains in-frame clones alone and is incomplete. In the table there are under 350,000 clones, under 90% of which are singletons. The V gene is TRBV12-3 or TRBV12-4, the J gene TRBJ1-1, with D perhaps matching TRBD1 (5 bases). The receptor was derived from a woman between 55 and 75 years old who had recovered from COVID-19. The sample consisted of PBMCs or T cells enriched from blood (not recorded which). The CDR3 region has the DNA TGTGCCAGCAGCGCAGGACAAGCCGGGGCTTTCTTT. It yields the protein CASSAGQAGAFF.